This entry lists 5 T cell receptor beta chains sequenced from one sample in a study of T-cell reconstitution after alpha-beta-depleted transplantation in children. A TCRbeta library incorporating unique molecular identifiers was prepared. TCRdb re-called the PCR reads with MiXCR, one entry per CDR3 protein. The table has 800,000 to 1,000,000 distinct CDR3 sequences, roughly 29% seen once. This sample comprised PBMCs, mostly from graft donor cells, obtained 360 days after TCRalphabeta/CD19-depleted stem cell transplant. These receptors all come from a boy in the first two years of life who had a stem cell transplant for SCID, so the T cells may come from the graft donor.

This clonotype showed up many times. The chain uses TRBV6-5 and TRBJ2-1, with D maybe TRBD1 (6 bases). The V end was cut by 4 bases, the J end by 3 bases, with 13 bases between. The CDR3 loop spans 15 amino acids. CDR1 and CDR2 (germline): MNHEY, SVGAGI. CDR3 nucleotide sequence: TGTGCCAGCAGTTCTCCAGGGGTCAACTACAATGAGCAGTTCTTC. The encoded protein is CASSSPGVNYNEQFF.

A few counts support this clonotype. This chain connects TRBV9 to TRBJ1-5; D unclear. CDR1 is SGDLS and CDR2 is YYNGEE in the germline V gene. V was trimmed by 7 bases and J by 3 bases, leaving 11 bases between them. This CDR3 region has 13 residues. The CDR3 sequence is CASGEGANQPQHF. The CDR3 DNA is TGTGCCAGCGGTGAGGGTGCCAATCAGCCCCAGCATTTT.

The CDR3 protein is CASSPRTSDSTDTQYF. The CDR3 DNA follows: TGTGCCAGCTCACCACGGACCAGCGACTCCACAGATACGCAGTATTTT. The chain recombines TRBV18 with TRBJ2-3; D remains unclear. V shed 1 base and J shed 2 bases, with 13 bases lying between them. From germline, CDR1 is KGHSH and CDR2 LQKENI. The CDR3 is made up of 16 amino acids.

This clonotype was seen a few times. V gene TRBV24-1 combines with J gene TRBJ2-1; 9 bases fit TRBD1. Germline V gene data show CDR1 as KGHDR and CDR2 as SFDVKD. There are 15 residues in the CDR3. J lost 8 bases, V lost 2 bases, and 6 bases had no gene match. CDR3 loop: CATSDWGQGGDEQFF. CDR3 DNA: TGTGCCACCAGTGATTGGGGACAGGGTGGGGATGAGCAGTTCTTC.

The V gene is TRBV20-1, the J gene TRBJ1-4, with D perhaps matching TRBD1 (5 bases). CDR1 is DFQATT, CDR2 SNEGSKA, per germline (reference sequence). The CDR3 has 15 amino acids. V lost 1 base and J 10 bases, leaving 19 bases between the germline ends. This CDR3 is CSARAHGTPPGKLFF. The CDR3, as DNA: TGCAGTGCTAGAGCTCACGGGACCCCCCCTGGAAAACTGTTTTTT.